The 17 T cell receptor beta chains below come from one sample, sequenced in a study of blood T cell repertoires in COVID-19 (dated by TCRdb to the early 2020s). Preparation of the library involved the immunoSEQ multiplex PCR assay. TCRdb took this table from immuneACCESS and kept in-frame rearrangements with V and J called. Such tables lack part of the clones; where checked against another copy, unresolved V genes explain under half of the gap, and the rest is unexplained. The sample table contains about 200,000 clones; only one count was recorded for around 83% of them. 8.2% of the sample is in the top ten clones. Material for sequencing was peripheral blood. The receptors originated from a woman aged 50 to 65 with acute or convalescent COVID-19.

This sequence joins TRBV2 and TRBJ2-5; 10 nucleotides align to TRBD2. Germline V CDR1 and CDR2: SNHLY, FYNNEI. Trimming cost V 4 bases and J 4 bases; bases outside gene matches: 9. The CDR3 contains 16 residues. CDR3 loop: CASSGGRGTSVETQYF. DNA for the CDR3: TGTGCCAGCAGTGGTGGCAGGGGGACTAGCGTAGAGACCCAGTACTTC.

This chain connects TRBV6-1 to TRBJ1-4, with a possible D match to TRBD1 (5 bases). The CDR3 totals 18 residues. Trimming took 0 bases from V and 5 from J, leaving 19 bases between them. Germline CDR1 and CDR2: MNHNS and SASEGT. The CDR3 nucleotides are TGTGCCAGCAGTGAAGCAAGGACCGCCGGAGGGGTGAATGAAAAACTGTTTTTT. Translated: CASSEARTAGGVNEKLFF.

J is TRBJ2-2 and V is TRBV5-4, with a weak D call TRBD2 (5 bases). The CDR3 has 15 residues. Deletions cut 1 base from V and 5 bases from J, with 12 bases between. Germline CDR1 SGHNT, CDR2 YYREEE (reference sequence). The DNA for the CDR3 is TGTGCCAGCAGCTTGTCTTCTAGCTGGACCGGGGAGCTGTTTTTT. Translated: CASSLSSSWTGELFF.

The chain combines TRBV11-2 with TRBJ1-3, with TRBD1 as a possible D gene (5 bases). Germline lookup yields CDR1 SGHAT and CDR2 FQNNGV. With 0 bases removed from V and 0 bases from J, the gap between germline ends came to 12 bases. The CDR3 spans 17 residues. CDR3: CASSLDLGGFSGNTIYF. In nucleotides, the CDR3 is TGTGCCAGCAGCTTAGATCTGGGGGGATTCTCTGGAAACACCATATATTTT.

V and J are TRBV5-1 and TRBJ2-4; D is possibly TRBD1 (5 bases). This CDR3 is built from 14 residues. CDR1 and CDR2 (germline): SGHRS, YFSETQ. V was trimmed by 4 bases and J by 8 bases, leaving 16 bases between them. The CDR3 spells CASSAIGARDIQYF. For the CDR3, the DNA is TGCGCCAGCAGCGCTATTGGGGCCAGGGACATTCAGTACTTC.

The V and J genes are TRBV5-5 and TRBJ1-2, with unresolved D. Per germline, CDR1 SGHKS and CDR2 YYEKEE (reference sequence). Trimming pared 2 bases from V and 1 base from J, leaving 9 bases between. The CDR3 sequence is 14 residues long. The CDR3 DNA sequence: TGTGCCAGCAGCTTCAGTACGCTTAACTATGGCTACACCTTC. This codes for CASSFSTLNYGYTF.

This sequence joins TRBV18 and TRBJ2-3, with TRBD1 matching over 8 bases. CDR1 is KGHSH and CDR2 is LQKENI in the germline V gene. The CDR3 runs to 16 residues. With 3 bases clipped from V and 0 bases from J, the junction kept 5 bases outside the gene matches. The CDR3 region is CASSPYGQGSTDTQYF. The CDR3 bases are TGTGCCAGCTCACCTTACGGACAGGGAAGCACAGATACGCAGTATTTT.

The chain uses TRBV27 and TRBJ1-1; TRBD1 matches at 9 bases. Per germline, CDR1 MNHEY and CDR2 SMNVEV (reference sequence). V gave up 2 bases and J gave up 6 bases; unmatched junction bases: 4. This CDR3 has 14 amino acids. CDR3 nucleotides: TGTGCCAGCAGTTTAGGGACAGGGTCTCCTGAAGCTTTCTTT. Translation gives CASSLGTGSPEAFF.

Written as DNA, the CDR3 is TGTGCCAGCAGGCGGGGCAGTTCTGGAAACACCATATATTTT. Residues: CASRRGSSGNTIYF. This chain connects TRBV28 to TRBJ1-3; maybe TRBD1 (5 bases). Germline-derived CDR1 and CDR2 are MDHEN and SYDVKM. Trimming removed 6 bases from V and 1 base from J, with 10 bases in between. The CDR3 runs to 14 residues. Supplemented by reference TRBV28 and TRBJ1-3, the full variable domain reads DVKVTQSSRYLVKRTGEKVFLECVQDMDHENMFWYRQDPGLGLRLIYFSYDVKMKEKGDIPEGYSVSREKKERFSLILESASTNQTSMYLCASRRGSSGNTIYFGEGSWLTVV.

The chain couples TRBV24-1 to TRBJ2-7, with TRBD1 matching 7 bases. J gave up 7 bases and V 4 bases, and 15 bases lay outside the gene matches. CDR1 and CDR2 from the germline V gene are KGHDR and SFDVKD. There are 16 residues in the CDR3. The CDR3 loop is CATSDHTTGPHREQYF. The DNA of the CDR3 is TGTGCCACCAGTGACCATACGACAGGGCCACATCGGGAGCAGTACTTC.

This sequence joins TRBV7-6 and TRBJ2-1; D not certain. The length of the CDR3 is 15 residues. From germline, CDR1 is SGHVS and CDR2 FNYEAQ. Trimming shortened V by 4 bases and J by 2 bases, and 12 bases separated the two germline ends. CDR3 sequence reads: CASSSSSGPYNEQFF. DNA for the CDR3: TGTGCCAGCAGCTCGAGCTCGGGTCCCTACAATGAGCAGTTCTTC.

This rearrangement joins TRBV7-9 to TRBJ2-2, with TRBD1 matching 7 bases. Germline trimming cut 3 bases from V and 1 base from J; bases unmatched to any gene: 5. This CDR3 has 16 amino acids. Looked up from germline, CDR1 is SEHNR and CDR2 is FQNEAQ (reference sequence). The CDR3 region is CASSFPRTGNTGELFF. The CDR3 region has the DNA TGTGCCAGCAGCTTTCCCAGGACAGGGAACACCGGGGAGCTGTTTTTT.

The rearrangement uses TRBV3-1 (or the pseudogene TRBV3-2) and TRBJ2-1, with TRBD2 as a possible D gene (5 bases). Trimming pared 6 bases from V and 9 bases from J, leaving 9 bases between. CDR3 size: 11 residues. Germline loops: CDR1 LGHDT, CDR2 YNNKEL (reference sequence). CDR3 nucleotide sequence: TGTGCCAGCAGAGCGGCGGGTGAGCAGTTCTTC. This translates into CASRAAGEQFF.

This chain connects TRBV19 to TRBJ1-5; 8 bases are a match to TRBD1. CDR3 length: 15 amino acids. The junction had 3 bases not matched to a gene; V was cut back by 0 bases and J by 5 bases. The germline CDR1 and CDR2 sequences are LNHDA and SQIVND (reference sequence). The CDR3 DNA follows: TGTGCCAGTAGTATAGATCCCAGGGGGCATCAGCCCCAGCATTTT. Translation: CASSIDPRGHQPQHF.

The genes are TRBV4-2 and TRBJ1-1, with 10 nucleotides matching TRBD1. Trimming took 3 bases from V and 4 from J; bases not matched to a gene: 5. Germline assignment: CDR1 LGHNA and CDR2 YNFKEQ. The CDR3 is made up of 15 amino acids. The CDR3 spells CASSHARTGGTEAFF. In nucleotides, the CDR3 is TGTGCCAGCAGCCATGCGCGGACAGGGGGCACTGAAGCTTTCTTT.

The DNA for the CDR3 is TGTGCCAGCAGCCCCGTCGGGGTCACAGATACGCAGTATTTT. The encoded protein is CASSPVGVTDTQYF. This chain joins TRBV3-1 (or the pseudogene TRBV3-2) and TRBJ2-3; TRBD2 might be the D (5 bases). CDR1 LGHDT and CDR2 YNNKEL come from the germline V gene (reference sequence). This CDR3 is built from 14 residues. Trimming removed 4 bases at V and 2 bases at J, with 10 bases between.

The chain recombines TRBV15 with TRBJ2-2, with D unresolved. This CDR3 has 15 amino acids. From germline, CDR1 is LNHNV and CDR2 YYDKDF (reference sequence). Trimming cost V 0 bases and J 6 bases, with 11 bases left between them. The CDR3 bases are TGTGCCACCAGCAGAGATCTGACTCCATCCGGGGAGCTGTTTTTT. Translating it yields CATSRDLTPSGELFF.